In this sample, the clone carrying this T cell receptor (beta chain) turned up a few times. The antigen remains unidentified. The data are from a study of cytomegalovirus exposure and HLA in healthy donors. Germline V lookup: CDR1 MNHEY, CDR2 SMNVEV (reference sequence). Trimming pared 6 bases from V and 1 base from J, leaving 9 bases between. The CDR3 is 13 residues long. Findings and caveats of the study: It was taken for granted in presence/absence analyses that sequencing depth across donors was roughly uniform. Reports described diagnosis of cytomegalovirus status by the classifier as highly specific and sensitive.

The primer mix had 60 Vbeta and 13 Jbeta primers. Generated by immunoSEQ multiplex PCR, the TCRdb table keeps only in-frame clones and is missing some. The sample comprises around 110,000 clones, over 8% of which are singletons, and less than 4% rests with the top ten. Sequencing was done on a sample of PBMCs. This sequence originates from a man aged 25-45 years in good health and CMV-seronegative. The V call is TRBV27, the J call TRBJ2-5; unclear D gene. CDR3: CASSASGQETQYF. In DNA form, the CDR3 reads TGTGCCAGCAGCGCTTCGGGCCAAGAGACCCAGTACTTC.